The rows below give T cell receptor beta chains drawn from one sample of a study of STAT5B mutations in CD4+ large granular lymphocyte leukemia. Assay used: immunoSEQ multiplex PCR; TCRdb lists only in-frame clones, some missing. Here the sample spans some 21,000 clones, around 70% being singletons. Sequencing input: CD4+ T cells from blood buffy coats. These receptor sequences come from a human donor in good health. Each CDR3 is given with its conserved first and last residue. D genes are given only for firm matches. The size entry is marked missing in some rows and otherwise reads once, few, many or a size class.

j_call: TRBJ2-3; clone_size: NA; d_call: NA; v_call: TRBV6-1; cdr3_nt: TGTGCCAGCAGTGAAAAGCGGAGCAGCACAGATACGCAGTATTTT; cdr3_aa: CASSEKRSSTDTQYF
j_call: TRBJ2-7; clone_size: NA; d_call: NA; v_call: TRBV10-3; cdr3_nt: TGTGCCATCAGTGACCGCCAGGGTTCCTACGAGCAGTACTTC; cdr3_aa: CAISDRQGSYEQYF
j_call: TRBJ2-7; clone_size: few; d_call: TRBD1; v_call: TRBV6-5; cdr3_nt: TGTGCCAGCAAGGACAGGGTCCAGGGCGAGCAGTACTTC; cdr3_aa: CASKDRVQGEQYF
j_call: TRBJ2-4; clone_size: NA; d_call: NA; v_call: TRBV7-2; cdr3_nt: TGTGCCAGCAGCTTATGGGGTCAGGACATTCAGTACTTC; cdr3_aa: CASSLWGQDIQYF
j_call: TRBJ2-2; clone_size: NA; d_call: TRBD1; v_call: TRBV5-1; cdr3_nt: TGCGCCAGCAGCTTGGAACAGGGGGCAAGGGAGCTGTTTTTT; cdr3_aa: CASSLEQGARELFF
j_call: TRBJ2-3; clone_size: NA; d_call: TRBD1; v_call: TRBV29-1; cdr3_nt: TGCATCGTGAGGGACAGGCTCACAGATACGCAGTATTTT; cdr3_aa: CIVRDRLTDTQYF
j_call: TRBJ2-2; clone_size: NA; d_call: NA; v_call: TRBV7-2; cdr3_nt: TGTGCCAGCAGCCTTTCCCCCGGGACGGTGAACACCGGGGAGCTGTTTTTT; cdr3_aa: CASSLSPGTVNTGELFF
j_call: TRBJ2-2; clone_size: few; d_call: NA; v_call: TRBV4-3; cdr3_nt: TGCGCCAGCAGCCAAGGCCAGAACACCGGGGAGCTGTTTTTT; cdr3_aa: CASSQGQNTGELFF
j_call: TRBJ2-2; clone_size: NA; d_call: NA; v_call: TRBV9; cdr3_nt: TGTGCCAGCAGCGCCCGCTCGAACACCGGGGAGCTGTTTTTT; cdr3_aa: CASSARSNTGELFF
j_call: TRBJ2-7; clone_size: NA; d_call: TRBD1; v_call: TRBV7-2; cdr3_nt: TGTGCCAGCAGCTTAGTGAGGGGGACAGGGGGCGAGCAGTACTTC; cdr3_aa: CASSLVRGTGGEQYF
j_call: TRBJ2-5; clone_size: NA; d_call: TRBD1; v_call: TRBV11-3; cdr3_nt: TGTGCCAGCAGCACCGACAGGGTCAGCGAGACCCAGTACTTC; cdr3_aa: CASSTDRVSETQYF
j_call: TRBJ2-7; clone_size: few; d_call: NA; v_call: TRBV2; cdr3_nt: TGTGCCAGCAGTGAGGGTCAGGGAGCTTCCTACGAGCAGTACTTC; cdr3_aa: CASSEGQGASYEQYF
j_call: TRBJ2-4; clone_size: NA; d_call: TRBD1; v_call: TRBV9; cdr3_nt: TGTGCCAGCAGCGCCGACAGGGCCCAGAACATTCAGTACTTC; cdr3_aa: CASSADRAQNIQYF
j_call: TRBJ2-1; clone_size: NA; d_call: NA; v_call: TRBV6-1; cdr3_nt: TGTGCCAGCAGTAAGCCCAGCTCCTACAATGAGCAGTTCTTC; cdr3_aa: CASSKPSSYNEQFF
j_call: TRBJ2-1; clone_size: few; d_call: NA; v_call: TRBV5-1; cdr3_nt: TGCGCCAGCAGCGTCCAGACACCGGGGGAAGATGAGCAGTTCTTC; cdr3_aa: CASSVQTPGEDEQFF
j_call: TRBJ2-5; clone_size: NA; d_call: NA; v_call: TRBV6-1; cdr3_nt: TGTGCCACCTCTGGGTGGCGGGAGACCCAGTACTTC; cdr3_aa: CATSGWRETQYF